A selection of T cell receptor beta chains follows, all from one sample in a study of T cells after yellow fever vaccination. TCRdb re-called the 5' RACE reads with MiXCR, one entry per CDR3 protein. The sample yields 100,000 to 150,000 distinct CDR3 sequences, 7.5% to 10% seen once. The specimen was CD8+ T cells sorted from PBMCs, collected on the day of the yellow fever booster vaccination. All receptors derive from a man younger than 35 who received the YFV17D yellow fever vaccine. Both conserved end residues are part of each CDR3. A D gene is named only where the DNA matches it firmly. Size tells how often a clone was seen (once, few, many) or the class of an expanded clone, and some rows leave it out.

CDR3 length: 16; clone size: few; D gene: .; V gene: TRBV4-1; J gene: TRBJ1-5; CDR3 DNA: TGCGCCAGCAGCCAAGATGGACAGCCAAGCAATCAGCCCCAGCATTTT; CDR3 protein: CASSQDGQPSNQPQHF
CDR3 length: 13; clone size: .; D gene: .; V gene: TRBV20-1; J gene: TRBJ2-7; CDR3 DNA: TGCAGTGCTAGTTTTCCAGGTGGTTACGAGCAGTACTTC; CDR3 protein: CSASFPGGYEQYF
CDR3 length: 14; clone size: .; D gene: .; V gene: TRBV10-3; J gene: TRBJ2-1; CDR3 DNA: TGTGCCATCAGGAACCGGGGGACTTCTAAAGAGCAGTTCTTC; CDR3 protein: CAIRNRGTSKEQFF
CDR3 length: 16; clone size: few; D gene: TRBD2; V gene: TRBV7-3; J gene: TRBJ2-1; CDR3 DNA: TGTGCCAGCAGCTCCGACCTAGCGGGGGGGCTGAATGAGCAGTTCTTC; CDR3 protein: CASSSDLAGGLNEQFF
CDR3 length: 12; clone size: .; D gene: .; V gene: TRBV20-1; J gene: TRBJ2-7; CDR3 DNA: TGCAGTGCTAGTCCAACAACCTACGAGCAGTACTTC; CDR3 protein: CSASPTTYEQYF
CDR3 length: 13; clone size: .; D gene: .; V gene: TRBV23-1; J gene: TRBJ2-4; CDR3 DNA: TGCGCCAGCAAGGGGAGTAGCCAAAACATTCAGTACTTC; CDR3 protein: CASKGSSQNIQYF
CDR3 length: 15; clone size: few; D gene: TRBD1; V gene: TRBV27; J gene: TRBJ2-1; CDR3 DNA: TGTGCCAGCAAGGCAGACAGGGGGTCCTACAATGAGCAGTTCTTC; CDR3 protein: CASKADRGSYNEQFF
CDR3 length: 13; clone size: .; D gene: .; V gene: TRBV7-9; J gene: TRBJ2-7; CDR3 DNA: TGTGCCAGCAGCTTGGGGGCCACCACGGAGCAGTACTTC; CDR3 protein: CASSLGATTEQYF
CDR3 length: 15; clone size: .; D gene: .; V gene: TRBV4-1; J gene: TRBJ1-2; CDR3 DNA: TGCGCCAGCAGCCACGGGACCGGGCTAGCCTATGGCTACACCTTC; CDR3 protein: CASSHGTGLAYGYTF
CDR3 length: 15; clone size: few; D gene: .; V gene: TRBV6-5; J gene: TRBJ2-1; CDR3 DNA: TGTGCCAGCAGGAGCCGGGGCAGCTCCTACAATGAGCAGTTCTTC; CDR3 protein: CASRSRGSSYNEQFF
CDR3 length: 12; clone size: few; D gene: .; V gene: TRBV19; J gene: TRBJ2-7; CDR3 DNA: TGTGCCAGTAGTGCTAGGGGCCCTGAGCAGTACTTC; CDR3 protein: CASSARGPEQYF
CDR3 length: 14; clone size: .; D gene: .; V gene: TRBV6-5; J gene: TRBJ1-2; CDR3 DNA: TGTGCCAGCAGCCGCCCAGGGGATTACTATGGCTACACCTTC; CDR3 protein: CASSRPGDYYGYTF
CDR3 length: 16; clone size: few; D gene: .; V gene: TRBV7-2; J gene: TRBJ2-3; CDR3 DNA: TGTGCCAGCAGCCCCGTTTTAAGCGGGAGCACAGATACGCAGTATTTT; CDR3 protein: CASSPVLSGSTDTQYF
CDR3 length: 18; clone size: few; D gene: TRBD1; V gene: TRBV4-3; J gene: TRBJ2-3; CDR3 DNA: TGCGCCAGCAGCCAAGATTCGGGCCCCCGGGACAGGGGACGAAGGCAGTATTTT; CDR3 protein: CASSQDSGPRDRGRRQYF
CDR3 length: 13; clone size: few; D gene: TRBD1; V gene: TRBV6-5; J gene: TRBJ1-5; CDR3 DNA: TGTGCCAGCAGAGGACAGGGGAATCAGCCCCAGCATTTT; CDR3 protein: CASRGQGNQPQHF
CDR3 length: 15; clone size: many; D gene: .; V gene: TRBV6-5; J gene: TRBJ2-2; CDR3 DNA: TGTGCCAGCAGGAACCGGGACTCCGACACCGGGGAGCTGTTTTTT; CDR3 protein: CASRNRDSDTGELFF
CDR3 length: 16; clone size: many; D gene: .; V gene: TRBV6-5; J gene: TRBJ2-2; CDR3 DNA: TGTGCCAGCAGTTACGAGGGAGCCTCGAACACCGGGGAGCTGTTTTTT; CDR3 protein: CASSYEGASNTGELFF
CDR3 length: 13; clone size: few; D gene: .; V gene: TRBV10-1; J gene: TRBJ2-7; CDR3 DNA: TGCGCCAGCAGTGGGACAGATTTCTACGAGCAGTACTTC; CDR3 protein: CASSGTDFYEQYF
CDR3 length: 16; clone size: .; D gene: TRBD1; V gene: TRBV9; J gene: TRBJ1-4; CDR3 DNA: TGTGCCAGCAGCACTAGCAGACAGGGAGGTAATGAAAAACTGTTTTTT; CDR3 protein: CASSTSRQGGNEKLFF
CDR3 length: 17; clone size: few; D gene: TRBD2; V gene: TRBV11-2; J gene: TRBJ2-2; CDR3 DNA: TGTGCCAGCAGCGGAACCGAGACTAGCGGGGGTACCGGGGAGCTGTTTTTT; CDR3 protein: CASSGTETSGGTGELFF
CDR3 length: 16; clone size: .; D gene: .; V gene: TRBV6-6; J gene: TRBJ1-4; CDR3 DNA: TGTGCCAGCAGTCAGGGGACCCCTGCAACTAATGAAAAACTGTTTTTT; CDR3 protein: CASSQGTPATNEKLFF
CDR3 length: 16; clone size: few; D gene: .; V gene: TRBV4-1; J gene: TRBJ1-2; CDR3 DNA: TGCGCCAGCAGCCAAGATGGGGGTGGTGGTTCGGAAGGCTACACCTTC; CDR3 protein: CASSQDGGGGSEGYTF
CDR3 length: 17; clone size: few; D gene: .; V gene: TRBV2; J gene: TRBJ2-5; CDR3 DNA: TGTGCCAGCAGCGCCCAGCCCGGATGGCTGGGCCAAGAGACCCAGTACTTC; CDR3 protein: CASSAQPGWLGQETQYF
CDR3 length: 14; clone size: .; D gene: .; V gene: TRBV12-3/TRBV12-4; J gene: TRBJ2-1; CDR3 DNA: TGTGCCAGCGGGTTAAGGAGCTCCTACAATGAGCAGTTCTTC; CDR3 protein: CASGLRSSYNEQFF
CDR3 length: 17; clone size: .; D gene: TRBD1; V gene: TRBV4-3; J gene: TRBJ1-5; CDR3 DNA: TGCGCCAGCAGCCCTTGGTTAGTGACAGGGGAATCTCAGCCCCAGCATTTT; CDR3 protein: CASSPWLVTGESQPQHF
CDR3 length: 13; clone size: .; D gene: TRBD2; V gene: TRBV2; J gene: TRBJ2-1; CDR3 DNA: TGTGCCAGCCTCGGGACTAGGAGGAATGAGCAGTTCTTC; CDR3 protein: CASLGTRRNEQFF
CDR3 length: 15; clone size: many; D gene: TRBD2; V gene: TRBV7-9; J gene: TRBJ2-5; CDR3 DNA: TGTGCCAGCAGCTTACAGCGGGGTTGGCAAGAGACCCAGTACTTC; CDR3 protein: CASSLQRGWQETQYF
CDR3 length: 15; clone size: .; D gene: .; V gene: TRBV7-9; J gene: TRBJ2-3; CDR3 DNA: TGTGCCAGCCCCCTCTCAGGGGAACCCACAGATACGCAGTATTTT; CDR3 protein: CASPLSGEPTDTQYF
CDR3 length: 13; clone size: few; D gene: .; V gene: TRBV20-1; J gene: TRBJ1-1; CDR3 DNA: TGCAGTGCTCGTGAAGTAGGGGGGACTGAAGCTTTCTTT; CDR3 protein: CSAREVGGTEAFF
CDR3 length: 13; clone size: few; D gene: .; V gene: TRBV10-1; J gene: TRBJ1-1; CDR3 DNA: TGCGCCAGCAGCCGCCGCAGGGAGGATGAAGCTTTCTTT; CDR3 protein: CASSRRREDEAFF
CDR3 length: 13; clone size: many; D gene: .; V gene: TRBV29-1; J gene: TRBJ2-3; CDR3 DNA: TGCAGCGCCTTCCAGGGAGCCACAGATACGCAGTATTTT; CDR3 protein: CSAFQGATDTQYF
CDR3 length: 13; clone size: many; D gene: TRBD2; V gene: TRBV20-1; J gene: TRBJ2-5; CDR3 DNA: TGCAGTCTCCTGGCGGGGGACCAAGAGACCCAGTACTTC; CDR3 protein: CSLLAGDQETQYF
CDR3 length: 17; clone size: few; D gene: TRBD1; V gene: TRBV6-5; J gene: TRBJ2-5; CDR3 DNA: TGTGCCAGCAGTTACTTCTCCCTAGGGACAGGGGAAGAGACCCAGTACTTC; CDR3 protein: CASSYFSLGTGEETQYF
CDR3 length: 14; clone size: few; D gene: TRBD2; V gene: TRBV12-3/TRBV12-4; J gene: TRBJ2-7; CDR3 DNA: TGTGCCAGCAGTCCCGGGGGAGGGGAATACGAGCAGTACTTC; CDR3 protein: CASSPGGGEYEQYF
CDR3 length: 16; clone size: .; D gene: .; V gene: TRBV6-2/TRBV6-3; J gene: TRBJ1-1; CDR3 DNA: TGTGCCAGCAGGACACCCCCGGGTCCAGGGGAGACTGAAGCTTTCTTT; CDR3 protein: CASRTPPGPGETEAFF
CDR3 length: 12; clone size: few; D gene: TRBD2; V gene: TRBV29-1; J gene: TRBJ2-2; CDR3 DNA: TGCAGCGTTCGGGGGGAGACCGGGGAGCTGTTTTTT; CDR3 protein: CSVRGETGELFF
CDR3 length: 12; clone size: .; D gene: .; V gene: TRBV3-1; J gene: TRBJ2-1; CDR3 DNA: TGTGCCAGCAGCCAAGATCTTACCGAGCAGTTCTTC; CDR3 protein: CASSQDLTEQFF
CDR3 length: 15; clone size: few; D gene: .; V gene: TRBV9; J gene: TRBJ2-3; CDR3 DNA: TGTGCCAGCAGCGTACAGTTCTGGGGGACAGATACGCAGTATTTT; CDR3 protein: CASSVQFWGTDTQYF
CDR3 length: 14; clone size: few; D gene: TRBD1; V gene: TRBV4-2; J gene: TRBJ2-3; CDR3 DNA: TGTGCCAGCAGCCGTCCGGGACAGACAGATACGCAGTATTTT; CDR3 protein: CASSRPGQTDTQYF
CDR3 length: 10; clone size: .; D gene: .; V gene: TRBV27; J gene: TRBJ2-1; CDR3 DNA: TGTGCCAGCGGGGACGTCCAGCAGTTCTTC; CDR3 protein: CASGDVQQFF
CDR3 length: 16; clone size: few; D gene: .; V gene: TRBV28; J gene: TRBJ1-3; CDR3 DNA: TGTGCCAGCAGCTACCCGTTTAAGGGAAGTGGAAACACCATATATTTT; CDR3 protein: CASSYPFKGSGNTIYF
CDR3 length: 14; clone size: .; D gene: .; V gene: TRBV4-1; J gene: TRBJ1-2; CDR3 DNA: TGCGCCAGCAGCCACGGCCTGGGGGACTATGGCTACACCTTC; CDR3 protein: CASSHGLGDYGYTF
CDR3 length: 13; clone size: many; D gene: .; V gene: TRBV23-1; J gene: TRBJ1-4; CDR3 DNA: TGCGCCAGCATAGGGACAACTAATGAAAAACTGTTTTTT; CDR3 protein: CASIGTTNEKLFF
CDR3 length: 16; clone size: few; D gene: TRBD1; V gene: TRBV5-1; J gene: TRBJ2-5; CDR3 DNA: TGCGCCAGCAGTTGGGGATTGGGACAGACCCAAGAGACCCAGTACTTC; CDR3 protein: CASSWGLGQTQETQYF
CDR3 length: 13; clone size: few; D gene: .; V gene: TRBV5-4; J gene: TRBJ2-5; CDR3 DNA: TGTGCCAGCGCCAGGGACGGAGAGGAGACCCAGTACTTC; CDR3 protein: CASARDGEETQYF
CDR3 length: 13; clone size: .; D gene: .; V gene: TRBV5-1; J gene: TRBJ2-5; CDR3 DNA: TGCGCCAGCAGAGAAACCTCACAAGAGACCCAGTACTTC; CDR3 protein: CASRETSQETQYF
CDR3 length: 17; clone size: few; D gene: TRBD2; V gene: TRBV20-1; J gene: TRBJ2-5; CDR3 DNA: TGCAGTGCTAGGACCCTGACTAGCGGGGGGGCCGGAGAGACCCAGTACTTC; CDR3 protein: CSARTLTSGGAGETQYF
CDR3 length: 14; clone size: .; D gene: TRBD2; V gene: TRBV4-1; J gene: TRBJ2-7; CDR3 DNA: TGCGCCAGCAGCCAAGAAGGGCGGGGGAGGGAGCAGTACTTC; CDR3 protein: CASSQEGRGREQYF
CDR3 length: 14; clone size: .; D gene: TRBD1; V gene: TRBV15; J gene: TRBJ2-7; CDR3 DNA: TGTGCCACCAGGGAGGACAGGGGGGTTAGAGTGCAGTACTTC; CDR3 protein: CATREDRGVRVQYF
CDR3 length: 13; clone size: .; D gene: .; V gene: TRBV25-1; J gene: TRBJ2-7; CDR3 DNA: TGTGCCAGCAGTGGGCCCGGCTCCTACGAGCAGTACTTC; CDR3 protein: CASSGPGSYEQYF
CDR3 length: 14; clone size: few; D gene: TRBD1; V gene: TRBV7-9; J gene: TRBJ2-5; CDR3 DNA: TGTGCCAGCAGCTTCCGACAGGGTCAGGAGACCCAGTACTTC; CDR3 protein: CASSFRQGQETQYF
CDR3 length: 12; clone size: many; D gene: .; V gene: TRBV5-1; J gene: TRBJ1-6; CDR3 DNA: TGCGCCAGCCGGGGCGGCAATTCACCCCTCCACTTT; CDR3 protein: CASRGGNSPLHF
CDR3 length: 15; clone size: few; D gene: .; V gene: TRBV4-3; J gene: TRBJ1-5; CDR3 DNA: TGCGCCAGCAGCCAAGACCGGTGGGTCAATCAGCCCCAGCATTTT; CDR3 protein: CASSQDRWVNQPQHF
CDR3 length: 14; clone size: few; D gene: .; V gene: TRBV4-2; J gene: TRBJ1-1; CDR3 DNA: TGTGCCAGCAGCCAAGACGGGGGGAACACTGAAGCTTTCTTT; CDR3 protein: CASSQDGGNTEAFF
CDR3 length: 13; clone size: few; D gene: TRBD1; V gene: TRBV10-3; J gene: TRBJ2-7; CDR3 DNA: TGTGCCATCGTGAACCGGACAGGGTACGAGCAGTACTTC; CDR3 protein: CAIVNRTGYEQYF
CDR3 length: 14; clone size: once; D gene: .; V gene: TRBV29-1; J gene: TRBJ2-3; CDR3 DNA: TGCAGCGTTGTGGGCGGGATCCTAAAAGATACGCAGTATTTT; CDR3 protein: CSVVGGILKDTQYF
CDR3 length: 14; clone size: many; D gene: .; V gene: TRBV3-1; J gene: TRBJ2-1; CDR3 DNA: TGTGCCAGCAGCGACAGCGGAAAGCACAATGAGCAGTTCTTC; CDR3 protein: CASSDSGKHNEQFF